This TCR beta chain comes out of a study of spatial heterogeneity in lung cancer. About the research overall: More beta-chain than alpha-chain sequences were consistently detected. The average count in raw reads for each unique TCR and UMI combination exceeded 9.5 appearances. The study, taken as a whole, reports: Compared with follow-up, resection was when ubiquitous expanded tumor TCRs appeared in blood more.

Specified time point: sample taken at primary tumor resection. The input material, whole RNA from tumor, nontumor lung or frozen PBMC, was sequenced unsorted. The donor population consisted of 72 patients with untreated, early-stage non-small cell lung cancer. The CDR3 runs 12 residues. Trimming pared 5 bases from V and 4 bases from J, leaving 5 bases between. In germline, CDR1 is MNHEY, CDR2 SVGAGI. This clonotype was counted between two and nine times. The antigen remains unidentified. From the 5' RACE reads, TCRdb called clonotypes with MiXCR, one entry per CDR3 protein. The sample includes tens of thousands of distinct CDR3 sequences, about 14% seen only once; the top ten take 7.2%.

The V and J genes are TRBV6-5 and TRBJ1-4; no definite D call. The sample in question was PBMCs, obtained at surgery. This TCR came from a male donor with early-stage non-small cell lung cancer. Here the CDR3 DNA reads TGTGCCAGCAGTGGGGTTAATGAAAAACTGTTTTTT. Protein product: CASSGVNEKLFF.